This T cell receptor (beta chain) was recovered during a study of blood T cell repertoires in COVID-19. About the study: T cells, B-cell-depleted T cells, or PBMCs supplied cDNA or gDNA.

Profiling relied on immunoSEQ multiplex PCR, and the TCRdb table lists in-frame clones only, not all of them. The sample records some 110,000 clones, around 80% being singletons. From germline, CDR1 is LNHDA and CDR2 SQIVND (reference sequence). The CDR3 loop spans 13 amino acids. V dropped 2 bases and J dropped 4 bases, with 7 bases sitting between them. The receptor was derived from a man between 50 and 59 years old with acute or convalescent COVID-19. The sequenced material came from peripheral blood. The chain employs TRBV19 and TRBJ2-3; D is uncertain. The chain's CDR3 is CASSIRVADTQYF. The CDR3 region has the DNA TGTGCCAGTAGTATACGGGTTGCAGATACGCAGTATTTT.